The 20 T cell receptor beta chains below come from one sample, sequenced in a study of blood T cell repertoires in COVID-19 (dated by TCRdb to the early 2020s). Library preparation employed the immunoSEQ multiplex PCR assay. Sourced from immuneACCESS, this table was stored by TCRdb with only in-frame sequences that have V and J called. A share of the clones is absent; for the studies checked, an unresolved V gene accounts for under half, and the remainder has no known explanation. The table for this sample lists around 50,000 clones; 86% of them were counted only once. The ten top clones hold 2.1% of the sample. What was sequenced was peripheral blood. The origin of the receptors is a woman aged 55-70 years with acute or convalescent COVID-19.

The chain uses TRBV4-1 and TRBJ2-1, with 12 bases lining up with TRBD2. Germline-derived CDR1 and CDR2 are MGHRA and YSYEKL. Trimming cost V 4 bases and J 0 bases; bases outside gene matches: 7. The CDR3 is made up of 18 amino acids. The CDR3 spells CASSLGLAGGPSYNEQFF. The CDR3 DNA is TGCGCCAGCAGCCTAGGGCTAGCGGGAGGGCCCTCCTACAATGAGCAGTTCTTC.

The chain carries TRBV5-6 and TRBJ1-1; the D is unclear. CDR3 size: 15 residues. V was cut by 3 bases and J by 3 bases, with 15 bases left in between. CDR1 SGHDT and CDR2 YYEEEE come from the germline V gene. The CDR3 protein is CASSSGQVSYTEAFF. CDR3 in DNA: TGTGCCAGCAGCTCCGGCCAGGTTAGTTACACTGAAGCTTTCTTT.

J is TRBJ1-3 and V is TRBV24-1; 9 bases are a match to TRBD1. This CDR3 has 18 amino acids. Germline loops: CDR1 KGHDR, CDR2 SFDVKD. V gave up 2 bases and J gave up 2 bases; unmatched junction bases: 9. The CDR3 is CATSDSTGGRGAGNTIYF. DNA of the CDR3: TGTGCCACCAGTGATTCAACAGGGGGCAGGGGCGCTGGAAACACCATATATTTT.

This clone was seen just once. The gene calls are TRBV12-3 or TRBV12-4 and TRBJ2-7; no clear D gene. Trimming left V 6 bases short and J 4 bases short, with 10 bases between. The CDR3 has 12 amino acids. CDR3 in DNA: TGTGCCAGCAGAGGAAGGAGATACGAGCAGTACTTC. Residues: CASRGRRYEQYF.

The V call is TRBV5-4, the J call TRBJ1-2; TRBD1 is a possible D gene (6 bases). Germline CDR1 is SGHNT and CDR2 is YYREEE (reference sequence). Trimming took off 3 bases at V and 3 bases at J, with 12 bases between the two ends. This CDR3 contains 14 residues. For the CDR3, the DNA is TGTGCCAGCAGCTATGGACAGATGGACTATGGCTACACCTTC. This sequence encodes CASSYGQMDYGYTF.

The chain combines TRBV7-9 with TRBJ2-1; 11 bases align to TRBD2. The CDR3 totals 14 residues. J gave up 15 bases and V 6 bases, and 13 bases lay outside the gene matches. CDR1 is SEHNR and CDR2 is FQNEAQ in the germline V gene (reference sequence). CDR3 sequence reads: CASRPVAGGPGAFF. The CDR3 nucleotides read TGTGCCAGCAGGCCGGTAGCGGGAGGGCCGGGTGCGTTCTTC.

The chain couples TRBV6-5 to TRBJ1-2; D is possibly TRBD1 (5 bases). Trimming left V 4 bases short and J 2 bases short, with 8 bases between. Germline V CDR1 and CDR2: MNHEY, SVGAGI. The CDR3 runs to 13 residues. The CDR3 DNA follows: TGTGCCAGCAGTTCGACAGACAACTATGGCTACACCTTC. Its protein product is CASSSTDNYGYTF.

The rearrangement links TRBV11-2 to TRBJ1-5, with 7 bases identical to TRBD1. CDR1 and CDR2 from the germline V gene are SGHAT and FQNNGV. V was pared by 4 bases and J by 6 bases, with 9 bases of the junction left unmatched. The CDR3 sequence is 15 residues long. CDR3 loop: CASSSLQGLGQPQHF. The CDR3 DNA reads TGTGCCAGCAGCTCGTTACAGGGGCTGGGTCAGCCCCAGCATTTT.

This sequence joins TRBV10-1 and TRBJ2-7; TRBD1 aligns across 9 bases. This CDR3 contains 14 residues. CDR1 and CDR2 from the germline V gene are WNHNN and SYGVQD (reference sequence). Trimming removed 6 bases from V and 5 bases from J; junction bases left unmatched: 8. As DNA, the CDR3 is TGCGCCAGCAGAATCCGGGACAGGGTCCACGAGCAGTACTTC. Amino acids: CASRIRDRVHEQYF.

In DNA, the CDR3 is TGTGCCAGCAGTTCTTCCCGCGGGACAGGGTGGGAAAAACTGTTTTTT. It codes for CASSSSRGTGWEKLFF. This chain uses TRBV27 with TRBJ1-4; 9 bases fit TRBD1. Germline CDR1 and CDR2: MNHEY and SMNVEV (reference sequence). The CDR3 runs 16 residues. The V gene end was trimmed by 4 bases and the J gene end by 8 bases; junction bases not matched to a gene: 11.

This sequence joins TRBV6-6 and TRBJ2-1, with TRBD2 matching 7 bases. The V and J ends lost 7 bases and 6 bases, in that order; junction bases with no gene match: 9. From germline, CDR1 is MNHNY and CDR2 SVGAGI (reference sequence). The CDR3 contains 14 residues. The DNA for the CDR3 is TGTGCCAGCACCGAACGAGCGGGATCCAATGAGCAGTTCTTC. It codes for CASTERAGSNEQFF.

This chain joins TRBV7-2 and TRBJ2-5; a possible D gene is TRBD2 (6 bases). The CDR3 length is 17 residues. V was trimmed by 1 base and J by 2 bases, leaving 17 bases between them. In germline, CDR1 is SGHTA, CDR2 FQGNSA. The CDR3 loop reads CASSLGAGSRGQETQYF. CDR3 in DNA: TGTGCCAGCAGCTTAGGGGCGGGATCCAGAGGGCAAGAGACCCAGTACTTC.

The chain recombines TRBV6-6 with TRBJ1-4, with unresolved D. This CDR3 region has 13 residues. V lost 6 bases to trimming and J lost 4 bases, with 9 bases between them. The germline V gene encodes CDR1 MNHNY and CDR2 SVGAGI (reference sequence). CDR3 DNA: TGTGCCAGCAGCCGTGAACTTAATGAAAAACTGTTTTTT. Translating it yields CASSRELNEKLFF.

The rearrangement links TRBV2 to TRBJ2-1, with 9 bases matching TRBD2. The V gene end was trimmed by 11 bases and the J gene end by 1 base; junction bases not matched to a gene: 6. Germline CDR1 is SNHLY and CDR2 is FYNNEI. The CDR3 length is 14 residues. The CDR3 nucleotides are TGTGCCCGACCAGCGGGGGGATCCTACAATGAGCAGTTCTTC. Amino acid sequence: CARPAGGSYNEQFF.

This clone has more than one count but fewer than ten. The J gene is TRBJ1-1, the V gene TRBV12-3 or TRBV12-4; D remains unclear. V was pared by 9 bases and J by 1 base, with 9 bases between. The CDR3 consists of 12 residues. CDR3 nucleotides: TGTGCCAGTGAGGGCGCGAACACTGAAGCTTTCTTT. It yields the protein CASEGANTEAFF.

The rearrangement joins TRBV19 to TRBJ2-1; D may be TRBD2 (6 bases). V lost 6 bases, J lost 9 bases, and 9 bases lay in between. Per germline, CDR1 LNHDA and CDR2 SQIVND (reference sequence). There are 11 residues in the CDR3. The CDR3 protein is CASSPGVEQFF. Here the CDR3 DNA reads TGTGCCAGTAGCCCGGGAGTTGAGCAGTTCTTC.

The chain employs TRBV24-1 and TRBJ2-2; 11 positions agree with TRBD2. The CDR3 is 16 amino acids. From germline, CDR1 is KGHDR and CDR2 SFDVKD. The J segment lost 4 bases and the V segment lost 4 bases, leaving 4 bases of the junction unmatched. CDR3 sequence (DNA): TGTGCCACCAGTGACCGAGGGACTAGCGGCACCGGGGAGCTGTTTTTT. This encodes CATSDRGTSGTGELFF.

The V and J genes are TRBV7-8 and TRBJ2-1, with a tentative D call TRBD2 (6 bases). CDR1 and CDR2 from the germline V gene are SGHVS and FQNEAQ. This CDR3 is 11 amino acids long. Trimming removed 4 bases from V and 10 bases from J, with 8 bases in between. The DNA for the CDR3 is TGTGCCAGCAGCTGGGCGGGAGAGCAGTTCTTC. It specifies CASSWAGEQFF.

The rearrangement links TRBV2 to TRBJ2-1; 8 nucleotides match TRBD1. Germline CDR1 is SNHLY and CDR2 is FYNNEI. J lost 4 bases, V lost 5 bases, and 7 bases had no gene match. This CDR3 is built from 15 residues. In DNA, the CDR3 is TGTGCCAGCAGTAAGGACAGGGTAGGATACAATGAGCAGTTCTTC. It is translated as CASSKDRVGYNEQFF.

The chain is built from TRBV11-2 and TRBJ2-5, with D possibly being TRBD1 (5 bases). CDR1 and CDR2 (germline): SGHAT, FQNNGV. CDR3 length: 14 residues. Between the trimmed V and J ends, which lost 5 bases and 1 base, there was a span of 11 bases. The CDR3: CASSQGKPQETQYF. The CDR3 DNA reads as TGTGCCAGCAGCCAGGGAAAACCCCAAGAGACCCAGTACTTC.